A selection of T cell receptor beta chains follows, all from one sample in a study of CD4 T cells in relation to SARS-CoV-2 and coronaviruses. Which antigens these TCRs recognize remains unknown. Sequencing was performed with immunoSEQ multiplex PCR; in TCRdb, only in-frame clones are kept and a portion is missing. The table includes more than 25,000 clones, about 78% detected once. The sequenced sample was CD4+ T cells from PBMCs, cultured in vitro. The receptors stem from a human donor in good health. The CDR3 runs from the conserved cysteine through the conserved F or W. D genes are given only for firm matches. Size is omitted from some rows. Given values are once, few, many or a class for expanded clones.

clone_size,v_call,j_call,d_call,cdr3_nt,cdr3_aa
NA,TRBV18,TRBJ1-3,NA,TGTGCCAGCTCACCCGTACAACAGGGCTACTCTGGAAACACCATATATTTT,CASSPVQQGYSGNTIYF
NA,TRBV19,TRBJ1-1,TRBD1,TGTGCCAGTAGTATCAGGGGGGTGAACACTGAAGCTTTCTTT,CASSIRGVNTEAFF
few,TRBV2,TRBJ2-7,TRBD1,TGTGCCAGCAGTGGGGACAGGGTTTCCTACGAGCAGTACTTC,CASSGDRVSYEQYF
NA,TRBV11-3,TRBJ1-1,NA,TGTGCCAGCAGCTCTCAGGGCCAGGGCACTGAAGCTTTCTTT,CASSSQGQGTEAFF
NA,TRBV6-6,TRBJ1-3,TRBD1,TGTGCCAGCAGTTACGGGACAGGGGGAGGAAACACCATATATTTT,CASSYGTGGGNTIYF
NA,TRBV6-6,TRBJ1-1,NA,TGTGCCAGCAGTTACCCACCCACAGGGAGAGCACTCGGAGCTTTCTTT,CASSYPPTGRALGAFF
NA,TRBV4-2,TRBJ2-1,TRBD2,TGTGCCAGCAGCCGACAAGCTTCGAGCGGGAGGGCCTATGAGCAGTTCTTC,CASSRQASSGRAYEQFF
NA,TRBV3-1/TRBV3-2,TRBJ1-2,NA,TGTGCCAGCAGCGATCCGCCCTATGGCTACACCTTC,CASSDPPYGYTF
NA,TRBV7-2,TRBJ2-5,TRBD2,TGTGCCAGCAGGCGGACTAGCGGGAGTGGAGAGACCCAGTACTTC,CASRRTSGSGETQYF
NA,TRBV19,TRBJ1-2,NA,TGTGCCAGTAGTCACGACAGAACTAACTATGGCTACACCTTC,CASSHDRTNYGYTF
NA,TRBV29-1,TRBJ2-7,TRBD1,TGCAGCGTTGTCGCGGACAGGACCTACGAGCAGTACTTC,CSVVADRTYEQYF
few,TRBV20-1,TRBJ2-6,NA,TGCAGCGCCTCTGTTGCCAACGTCCTGACTTTC,CSASVANVLTF
NA,TRBV18,TRBJ2-5,NA,TGTGCCAGCTCAAAAGAAGAGACCCAGTACTTC,CASSKEETQYF
once,TRBV18,TRBJ1-5,NA,TGTGCCAGCTCACCACAGGGCAATCAGCCCCAGCATTTT,CASSPQGNQPQHF
NA,TRBV7-2,TRBJ1-2,TRBD1,TGTGCCAGCAGCTCAATCAGGGGGCACGGTGGCTACACCTTC,CASSSIRGHGGYTF
NA,TRBV5-1,TRBJ2-7,TRBD1,TGCGCCAGCAGCCCCCCCGGGACAGGCTCCTACGAGCAGTACTTC,CASSPPGTGSYEQYF
NA,TRBV7-3,TRBJ2-5,TRBD2,TGTGCCAGCAGCGGGGGGGCTAGCGGGACGGAGACCCAGTACTTC,CASSGGASGTETQYF
NA,TRBV11-3,TRBJ1-1,NA,TGTGCCAGCAGCCTCAACCAGGGCAAAGCTTTCTTT,CASSLNQGKAFF
NA,TRBV6-1,TRBJ1-2,NA,TGTGCCAGCAGTGAATACGACAGTTATGGCTACACCTTC,CASSEYDSYGYTF
NA,TRBV28,TRBJ1-4,NA,TGTGCTGTCGGTAATGAAAAACTGTTTTTT,CAVGNEKLFF
once,TRBV7-2,TRBJ1-1,NA,TGTGCCAGCAGCCTTAGTGGGGGCGGGATCACTGAAGCTTTCTTT,CASSLSGGGITEAFF
NA,TRBV30,TRBJ1-3,NA,TGTGCCTGGAGTCCCAGCGGCAACTCTGGAAACACCATATATTTT,CAWSPSGNSGNTIYF
NA,TRBV30,TRBJ2-1,NA,TGTGCCTGGAGAAGTCAGAACTACAATGAGCAGTTCTTC,CAWRSQNYNEQFF
NA,TRBV4-3,TRBJ2-7,NA,TGCGCCAGCAGCCAAGACGGGCGGCAGGGGATATACGAGCAGTACTTC,CASSQDGRQGIYEQYF
NA,TRBV29-1,TRBJ1-3,TRBD1,TGCAGCGTTGCCGGACAGGGAGGCTCTGGAAACACCATATATTTT,CSVAGQGGSGNTIYF
NA,TRBV30,TRBJ2-5,NA,TGTGCCTGGAGTGTCATGGGAGAGACCCAGTACTTC,CAWSVMGETQYF
few,TRBV11-2,TRBJ2-1,TRBD1,TGTGCCAGCAGCTTACGGGACAGGGCCTACAATGAGCAGTTCTTC,CASSLRDRAYNEQFF
NA,TRBV21-1,TRBJ2-1,NA,TGTGCCAGCCCTTATAGGGACCAACCTTACAATGAGCAGTTCTTC,CASPYRDQPYNEQFF
NA,TRBV27,TRBJ2-1,TRBD2,TGTGCCAGCAGTCTAGCGGGGGCCTACAATGAGCAGTTCTTC,CASSLAGAYNEQFF
NA,TRBV6-2/TRBV6-3,TRBJ1-1,NA,TGTGCCAGCAGTCCCCGGAGGGTGTACACTGAAGCTTTCTTT,CASSPRRVYTEAFF
hyperexpanded,TRBV19,TRBJ1-4,NA,TGTGCCAGTAGTATAGCGGGGACAACTAATGAAAAACTGTTTTTT,CASSIAGTTNEKLFF